This is a list of T cell receptor beta chains from one sample in a study of immune characteristics of hereditary and idiopathic chronic pancreatitis. The table came from immunoSEQ multiplex PCR; TCRdb's copy has only in-frame clones and leaves some out. This table has about 1,400 clones, roughly 69% appearing once. Sequencing input: pancreas tissue with hereditary chronic pancreatitis. Receptors originate from a human donor with chronic pancreatitis. The CDR3 runs from the conserved cysteine through the conserved F or W. Each record gives: V gene, J gene, D gene, clone size, CDR3 DNA, CDR3 protein. D genes are given only for firm matches. Only part of the rows carry a size: once, few, many, or a class if the clone is expanded.

v_gene: TRBV9
j_gene: TRBJ2-1
d_gene: NA
abundance: few
CDR3nt: TGTGCCAGCAGCGTAGATCTGGGGAGCAATGAGCAGTTCTTC
CDR3aa: CASSVDLGSNEQFF

v_gene: TRBV5-1
j_gene: TRBJ2-3
d_gene: TRBD2
abundance: NA
CDR3nt: TGCGCCAGCAGCTTGGCCGAACTAGCGGGCACAGATACGCAGTATTTT
CDR3aa: CASSLAELAGTDTQYF

v_gene: TRBV9
j_gene: TRBJ2-1
d_gene: NA
abundance: NA
CDR3nt: TGTGCCAGCAGCGTAGGGGGTCTAGCGATGTACAATGAGCAGTTCTTC
CDR3aa: CASSVGGLAMYNEQFF

v_gene: TRBV29-1
j_gene: TRBJ2-3
d_gene: NA
abundance: NA
CDR3nt: TGCAGCGTTGAAGAATTAGCGGATACCAGCACAGATACGCAGTATTTT
CDR3aa: CSVEELADTSTDTQYF

v_gene: TRBV9
j_gene: TRBJ1-1
d_gene: NA
abundance: NA
CDR3nt: TGTGCCAGCAGCTCCGAAAGGGACGATGAAGCTTTCTTT
CDR3aa: CASSSERDDEAFF

v_gene: TRBV12-3/TRBV12-4
j_gene: TRBJ1-1
d_gene: NA
abundance: NA
CDR3nt: TGTGCCAGCAGTTTAGGGCCCGGGACTGAAGCTTTCTTT
CDR3aa: CASSLGPGTEAFF

v_gene: TRBV5-6
j_gene: TRBJ2-7
d_gene: TRBD2
abundance: large
CDR3nt: TGTGCCAGCAGCTTGGCCACCTCCGGGACTAGCGGGAGATACGAGCAGTACTTC
CDR3aa: CASSLATSGTSGRYEQYF

v_gene: TRBV6-5
j_gene: TRBJ1-2
d_gene: NA
abundance: few
CDR3nt: TGTGCCAGCACACTCGGGCCCTTCTATGGCTACACCTTC
CDR3aa: CASTLGPFYGYTF

v_gene: TRBV21-1
j_gene: TRBJ2-3
d_gene: NA
abundance: NA
CDR3nt: TGTGCCAGCAGCAAAGTTATGACTAATATAAGCACAGATACGCAGTATTTT
CDR3aa: CASSKVMTNISTDTQYF

v_gene: TRBV6-5
j_gene: TRBJ2-1
d_gene: TRBD1
abundance: once
CDR3nt: TGTGCCAGCAGTTACTCGGGGACAGGGATATTAAATGAGCAGTTCTTC
CDR3aa: CASSYSGTGILNEQFF

v_gene: TRBV5-5
j_gene: TRBJ1-1
d_gene: NA
abundance: large
CDR3nt: TGTGCCAGTAGGACAGACCTGAACACTGAAGCTTTCTTT
CDR3aa: CASRTDLNTEAFF

v_gene: TRBV2
j_gene: TRBJ1-2
d_gene: NA
abundance: NA
CDR3nt: TGTGCCAGCAGGGGCGCGGAAGGCCCCTATGGCTACACCTTC
CDR3aa: CASRGAEGPYGYTF

v_gene: TRBV10-2
j_gene: TRBJ2-5
d_gene: TRBD1
abundance: NA
CDR3nt: TGCGCCAGCAGTGTGACAGGGCGACAAGAGACCCAGTACTTC
CDR3aa: CASSVTGRQETQYF

v_gene: TRBV18
j_gene: TRBJ1-1
d_gene: TRBD1
abundance: NA
CDR3nt: TGTGCCAGCTCAGAGGACAGGAATGAAGCTTTCTTT
CDR3aa: CASSEDRNEAFF

v_gene: TRBV10-2
j_gene: TRBJ2-7
d_gene: NA
abundance: few
CDR3nt: TGCGCCAGCAGTGCCGTATCATCAGGGGTCTACGAGCAGTACTTC
CDR3aa: CASSAVSSGVYEQYF

v_gene: TRBV20-1
j_gene: TRBJ1-4
d_gene: NA
abundance: few
CDR3nt: TGCAGTGCTAATGAGGGGAGTAAGGAAAAACTGTTTTTT
CDR3aa: CSANEGSKEKLFF

v_gene: TRBV9
j_gene: TRBJ2-1
d_gene: TRBD2
abundance: NA
CDR3nt: TGTGCCAGCTTCGTAGCGGGAAAGAACCATGAGCAGTTCTTC
CDR3aa: CASFVAGKNHEQFF

v_gene: TRBV29-1
j_gene: TRBJ2-3
d_gene: TRBD2
abundance: NA
CDR3nt: TGCAGCGTTGATAGACTAGCGGGAAGTCGCCTTCACACAGATACGCAGTATTTT
CDR3aa: CSVDRLAGSRLHTDTQYF

v_gene: TRBV5-1
j_gene: TRBJ1-2
d_gene: TRBD1
abundance: NA
CDR3nt: TGCGCCAGCAGCTTAGAGGGGGCGGCTGGCTACACCTTC
CDR3aa: CASSLEGAAGYTF

v_gene: TRBV5-1
j_gene: TRBJ2-1
d_gene: NA
abundance: NA
CDR3nt: TGCGCCAGCAGAGGTAGCGAGTACAATGAGCAGTTCTTC
CDR3aa: CASRGSEYNEQFF

v_gene: TRBV5-1
j_gene: TRBJ1-1
d_gene: NA
abundance: NA
CDR3nt: TGCGCCAGCCGGGACATCGGCACTGAAGCTTTCTTT
CDR3aa: CASRDIGTEAFF

v_gene: TRBV18
j_gene: TRBJ2-7
d_gene: NA
abundance: NA
CDR3nt: TGTGCCAGCTCACCACACTCACCCTACGAGCAGTACTTC
CDR3aa: CASSPHSPYEQYF

v_gene: TRBV7-2
j_gene: TRBJ1-5
d_gene: TRBD1
abundance: few
CDR3nt: TGTGCCAGCAGCTCCCCGACAGGGGTCGGCCAGCCCCAGCATTTT
CDR3aa: CASSSPTGVGQPQHF

v_gene: TRBV3-1/TRBV3-2
j_gene: TRBJ2-3
d_gene: NA
abundance: NA
CDR3nt: TGTGCCAGCAGCCAAGATAGGGTCCGGGGGAGGACAGATACGCAGTATTTT
CDR3aa: CASSQDRVRGRTDTQYF

v_gene: TRBV5-4
j_gene: TRBJ1-6
d_gene: TRBD1
abundance: NA
CDR3nt: TGTGCCAGCAGCGGGGGACAGGGGGCGCAACAGGGACCCCTCCACTTT
CDR3aa: CASSGGQGAQQGPLHF

v_gene: TRBV7-6
j_gene: TRBJ1-1
d_gene: TRBD1
abundance: NA
CDR3nt: TGTGCCAGCAGCTTACCGGGACAGGGGAACACTGAAGCTTTCTTT
CDR3aa: CASSLPGQGNTEAFF

v_gene: TRBV4-1
j_gene: TRBJ2-3
d_gene: TRBD2
abundance: NA
CDR3nt: TGCGCCAGCAGCCACTTTAGCGGGGGGCGCGCCCCAGATACGCAGTATTTT
CDR3aa: CASSHFSGGRAPDTQYF

v_gene: TRBV19
j_gene: TRBJ1-1
d_gene: NA
abundance: NA
CDR3nt: TGTGCCAGTAGTCCCGTCGGCGCTCACGAAGCTTTCTTT
CDR3aa: CASSPVGAHEAFF

v_gene: TRBV27
j_gene: TRBJ1-3
d_gene: TRBD1
abundance: once
CDR3nt: TGTGCCAGCAGTCTAAGACAGGGCGGAAACACCATATATTTT
CDR3aa: CASSLRQGGNTIYF

v_gene: TRBV6-1
j_gene: TRBJ2-5
d_gene: TRBD1
abundance: NA
CDR3nt: TGTGCCAGCAGTGTGACTCCGGGACAGGGGCAAGAGACCCAGTACTTC
CDR3aa: CASSVTPGQGQETQYF

v_gene: TRBV7-8
j_gene: TRBJ1-1
d_gene: NA
abundance: NA
CDR3nt: TGTGCCAGCAGCTTAGGAGCCGCGGAGGGATCCACTGAAGCTTTCTTT
CDR3aa: CASSLGAAEGSTEAFF

v_gene: TRBV3-1/TRBV3-2
j_gene: TRBJ1-1
d_gene: NA
abundance: NA
CDR3nt: TGTGCCAGCAGCCAAGCCAACCCAGTCACTGAAGCTTTCTTT
CDR3aa: CASSQANPVTEAFF

v_gene: TRBV7-8
j_gene: TRBJ1-1
d_gene: NA
abundance: NA
CDR3nt: TGTGCCAGCAGCGCTTCATTCACTGAAGCTTTCTTT
CDR3aa: CASSASFTEAFF

v_gene: TRBV7-3
j_gene: TRBJ2-1
d_gene: TRBD2
abundance: NA
CDR3nt: TGTGCCAGCAGCTTAGGGGCGGGGGTCGACAATGAGCAGTTCTTC
CDR3aa: CASSLGAGVDNEQFF

v_gene: TRBV6-2/TRBV6-3
j_gene: TRBJ2-7
d_gene: TRBD2
abundance: NA
CDR3nt: TGTGCCAGCAGTCCGCCGGGGGGGCCCTACGAGCAGTACTTC
CDR3aa: CASSPPGGPYEQYF

v_gene: TRBV7-9
j_gene: TRBJ2-1
d_gene: NA
abundance: large
CDR3nt: TGTGCCAGCAGCGACCGGGACTGGTCGTATGAGCAGTTCTTC
CDR3aa: CASSDRDWSYEQFF

v_gene: TRBV7-8
j_gene: TRBJ1-2
d_gene: NA
abundance: NA
CDR3nt: TGTGCCAGCAGCCCGGGACTGCGTCAAAACACCTTC
CDR3aa: CASSPGLRQNTF

v_gene: TRBV19
j_gene: TRBJ1-1
d_gene: TRBD1
abundance: NA
CDR3nt: TGTGCCAGTAGTATAGGTGGGACAGTGAACACTGAAGCTTTCTTT
CDR3aa: CASSIGGTVNTEAFF

v_gene: TRBV6-1
j_gene: TRBJ1-4
d_gene: NA
abundance: NA
CDR3nt: TGTGCCAGCAGTGAAGGCAGGGCCGCCAGCAATGAAAAACTGTTTTTT
CDR3aa: CASSEGRAASNEKLFF

v_gene: TRBV5-8
j_gene: TRBJ2-5
d_gene: NA
abundance: NA
CDR3nt: TGTGCCAGCAGCCCGGGGGCACGGGAGACCCAGTACTTC
CDR3aa: CASSPGARETQYF

v_gene: TRBV5-1
j_gene: TRBJ1-1
d_gene: NA
abundance: NA
CDR3nt: TGCGCCAGCAGTGCTCCCATGAACACTGAAGCTTTCTTT
CDR3aa: CASSAPMNTEAFF

v_gene: TRBV5-6
j_gene: TRBJ1-1
d_gene: NA
abundance: few
CDR3nt: TGTGCCAGCAGCATCGGGAGGCACAACACTGAAGCTTTCTTT
CDR3aa: CASSIGRHNTEAFF